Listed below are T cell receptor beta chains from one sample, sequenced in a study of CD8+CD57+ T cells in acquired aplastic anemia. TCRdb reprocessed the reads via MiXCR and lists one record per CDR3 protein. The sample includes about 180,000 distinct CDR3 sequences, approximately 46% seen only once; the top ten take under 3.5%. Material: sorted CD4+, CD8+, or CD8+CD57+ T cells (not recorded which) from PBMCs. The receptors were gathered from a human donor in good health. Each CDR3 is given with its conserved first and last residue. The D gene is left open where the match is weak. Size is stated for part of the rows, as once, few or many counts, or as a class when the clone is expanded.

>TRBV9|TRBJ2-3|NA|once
TGTGCCAGCAGACCCGGGTGGGGCACAGATACGCAGTATTTT
CASRPGWGTDTQYF
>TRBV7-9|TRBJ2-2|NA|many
TGTGCCAGCAGCTCAGGGGCCGGGGAGCTGTTTTTT
CASSSGAGELFF
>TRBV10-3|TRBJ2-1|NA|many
TGTGCCATCAGTGAGTCTCGGAATGAGCAGTTCTTC
CAISESRNEQFF
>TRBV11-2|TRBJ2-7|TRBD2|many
TGTGCCAGCAGCCGAGCCACGGCGGGAGACAGCTACGAGCAGTACTTC
CASSRATAGDSYEQYF
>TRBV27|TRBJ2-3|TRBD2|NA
TGTGCCAGCAAGTTCAGGGGACTAGCGGATCACACAGATACGCAGTATTTT
CASKFRGLADHTDTQYF
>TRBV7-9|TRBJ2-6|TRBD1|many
TGTGCCAGCAGCCCCGGGACAGGGGTAACATCTGGGGCCAACGTCCTGACTTTC
CASSPGTGVTSGANVLTF
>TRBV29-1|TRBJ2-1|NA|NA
TGCAGCGGGCGAGGGGGGAGTGGCAATGAGCAGTTCTTC
CSGRGGSGNEQFF
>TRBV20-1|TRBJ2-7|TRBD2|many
TGCAGTGCTAGAGTACTAGCGGGAGTTATCTACGAGCAGTACTTC
CSARVLAGVIYEQYF
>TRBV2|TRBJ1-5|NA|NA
TGTGCCAGCAGTTATGGAGGGGGAGGCAATCAGCCCCAGCATTTT
CASSYGGGGNQPQHF
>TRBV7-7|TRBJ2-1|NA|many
TGTGCTAGCAGCGCTACGATAAACTCCTACAATGAGCAGTTCTTC
CASSATINSYNEQFF
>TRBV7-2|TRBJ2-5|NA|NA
TGTGCCAGCAACTCAGGGAAAGAGACCCAGTACTTC
CASNSGKETQYF
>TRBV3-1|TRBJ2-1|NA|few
TGTGCCAGCAGCCAGAGCGGACGCCACCGGTTCAATGAGCAGTTCTTC
CASSQSGRHRFNEQFF
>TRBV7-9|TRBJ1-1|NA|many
TGTGCCAGCAGTTACAGGGATAACACTGAAGCTTTCTTT
CASSYRDNTEAFF
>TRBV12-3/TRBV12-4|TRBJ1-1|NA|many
TGTGCCAGCAGCCGCGCAGGGATTGACACTGAAGCTTTCTTT
CASSRAGIDTEAFF
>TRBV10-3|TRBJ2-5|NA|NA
TGTGCCATCAGTGGGCCTGAGACCCAGTACTTC
CAISGPETQYF
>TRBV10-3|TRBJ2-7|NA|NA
TGTGCCAGCAGGGAGGGACATCGCTACGAGCAGTACTTC
CASREGHRYEQYF
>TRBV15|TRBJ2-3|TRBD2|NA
TGTGCCACCAGCAGAGATGACTCTAGCGGGGGGCTGGATCGGTATTTT
CATSRDDSSGGLDRYF
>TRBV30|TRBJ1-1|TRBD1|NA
TGTGCCTGGAGTGTAACGAGGGGGCATCGAACAGAAGCTTTCTTT
CAWSVTRGHRTEAFF
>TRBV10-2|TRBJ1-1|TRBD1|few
TGCGCCAGCAGTGAGTGGGACAGGGCGGGCACTGAAGCTTTCTTT
CASSEWDRAGTEAFF
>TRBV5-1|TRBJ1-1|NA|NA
TGCGCCAGCAGCTTGGTGTATTCAGGTACTGAAGCTTTCTTT
CASSLVYSGTEAFF
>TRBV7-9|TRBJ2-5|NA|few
TGTGCCAGCACCCTACTCTCCCTTCCCCAGTACTTC
CASTLLSLPQYF
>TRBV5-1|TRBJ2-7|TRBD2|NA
TGCGCCAGCAATTTGGGGACTAGCGGCTACGAGCAGTACTTC
CASNLGTSGYEQYF
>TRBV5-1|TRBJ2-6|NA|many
TGCGCCAGCAGCTTGGCCCTGGCCTCTGGGGCCAACGTCCTGACTTTC
CASSLALASGANVLTF
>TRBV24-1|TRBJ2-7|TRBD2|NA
TGTGCCACCAGTGATGTTAGCGGGAGCATCGACGAGCAGTACTTC
CATSDVSGSIDEQYF
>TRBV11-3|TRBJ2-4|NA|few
TGTGCCAGCAGGTCCGGGACGGCCAAAAACATTCAGTACTTC
CASRSGTAKNIQYF
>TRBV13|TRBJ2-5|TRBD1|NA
TGTGCCAGCACCACACAGGGGCAAGAGACCCAGTACTTC
CASTTQGQETQYF
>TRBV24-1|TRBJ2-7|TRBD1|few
TGTGCCACGTCAGGGGGTTACGAGCAGTACTTC
CATSGGYEQYF
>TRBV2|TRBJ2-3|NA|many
TGTGCCAGCAGTGCTAGGACCCACGGCACAGATACGCAGTATTTT
CASSARTHGTDTQYF
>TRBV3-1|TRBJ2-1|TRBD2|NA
TGTGCCAGCAGCCAAGATGGACTAGTCCAGTTCTTC
CASSQDGLVQFF
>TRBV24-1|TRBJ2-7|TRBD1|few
TGTGCCACCAGTGACACCGGGACAGGGCCCTACGAGCAGTACTTC
CATSDTGTGPYEQYF
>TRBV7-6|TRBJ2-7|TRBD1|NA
TGTGCCAGCAGCCCGAGAGCAGGGGGCCTCTCCTACGAGCAGTACTTC
CASSPRAGGLSYEQYF
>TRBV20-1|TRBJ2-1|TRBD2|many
TGCAGTGCCGCGGGAGTCAATGAGCAGTTCTTC
CSAAGVNEQFF
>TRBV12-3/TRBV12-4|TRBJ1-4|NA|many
TGTGCCAGCAGTTTTCTCAGCAGGGGAGGAAAACTGTTTTTT
CASSFLSRGGKLFF
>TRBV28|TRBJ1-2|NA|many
TGTGCCAGCAGTTCGGGAATTAACTATGGCTACACCTTC
CASSSGINYGYTF
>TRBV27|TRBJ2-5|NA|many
TGTGCCAGCAGCCACGGGGGACAAGAGACCCAGTACTTC
CASSHGGQETQYF
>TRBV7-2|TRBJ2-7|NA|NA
TGTGCCAGCAGCTTAGTCACGGGCGGGGGACAGGAGCAGTACTTC
CASSLVTGGGQEQYF
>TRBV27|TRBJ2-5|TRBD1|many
TGTGCCAGCAGTCCAGGGGGACAAGAGACCCAGTACTTC
CASSPGGQETQYF